Each of the 13 T cell receptor beta chains below was sequenced from the same sample in a study of T cell repertoires in cytomegalovirus infection. These receptors have no known antigen. One entry per CDR3 protein, called by TCRdb with MiXCR from the reads. The data contain about 900,000 distinct CDR3 sequences, roughly 31% of them singletons. The source was cultured CD8+ T cells from PBMCs, collected from culture after CMV antigen stimulation. These receptors were taken from a human donor in good health (CMV status not recorded). Some clones in this sample may be carry-over from other donors' samples.

This chain joins TRBV28 and TRBJ2-1; D is undetermined. The CDR3 runs 14 residues. Per germline, CDR1 MDHEN and CDR2 SYDVKM. The germline V and J ends were trimmed by 7 bases and 7 bases, with 17 bases remaining between them. The CDR3 DNA reads as TGTGCCAGCATAGTAACTGGAGTAGGGAATGAGCAGTTCTTC. It translates to CASIVTGVGNEQFF. The variable domain in full, with the rest retrieved from reference TRBV28 and TRBJ2-1, is DVKVTQSSRYLVKRTGEKVFLECVQDMDHENMFWYRQDPGLGLRLIYFSYDVKMKEKGDIPEGYSVSREKKERFSLILESASTNQTSMYLCASIVTGVGNEQFFGPGTRLTVL.

This chain uses TRBV10-3 with TRBJ2-7, with TRBD1 as a possible D gene (6 bases). The V end was cut by 4 bases, the J end by 3 bases, with 10 bases between. Germline-derived CDR1 and CDR2 are ENHRY and SYGVKD. The CDR3 is made up of 13 amino acids. As DNA, the CDR3 is TGTGCCATCAGTGCCGGGACACACTACGAGCAGTACGTC. This codes for CAISAGTHYEQYV.

The chain carries TRBV7-9 and TRBJ2-5; either TRBD1 or TRBD2 may fit D (5 bases each). The length of the CDR3 is 18 residues. The germline CDR1 and CDR2 sequences are SEHNR and FQNEAQ (reference sequence). Trimming took off 2 bases at V and 1 base at J, with 20 bases between the two ends. CDR3 nucleotides: TGTGCCAGCAGCTTATGGGTTGGGGGTAAAACCCTCCAAGAGACCCAGTACTTC. Translation gives CASSLWVGGKTLQETQYF.

This clonotype came up a few times. V is TRBV6-6 and J is TRBJ2-1; 8 positions match TRBD2. The CDR3 covers 16 residues. V lost 0 bases, J lost 3 bases, and 4 bases stayed unmatched. CDR1 and CDR2 from the germline V gene are MNHNY and SVGAGI (reference sequence). Here the CDR3 reads CASSYSSRGGYNEQFF. CDR3 nucleotide sequence: TGTGCCAGCAGTTACTCGAGTCGGGGGGGCTACAATGAGCAGTTCTTC.

This clonotype has ten or more counts. The J gene is TRBJ1-2, the V gene TRBV7-6; TRBD1 is a possible D gene (6 bases). V gave up 5 bases and J gave up 7 bases, with 17 bases separating them. Germline V gene sequence: CDR1 SGHVS, CDR2 FNYEAQ. The CDR3 contains 14 residues. The CDR3, as DNA: TGTGCCAGCAGCCCAGGGGTCCCTAGGGGTGGCTACACCTTC. This gives the protein CASSPGVPRGGYTF. Variable domain in full (rest from reference TRBV7-6 and TRBJ1-2): GAGVSQSPRYKVTKRGQDVALRCDPISGHVSLYWYRQALGQGPEFLTYFNYEAQQDKSGLPNDRFSAERPEGSISTLTIQRTEQRDSAMYRCASSPGVPRGGYTFGSGTRLTVV.

This clonotype was observed a handful of times. The V call is TRBV12-3 or TRBV12-4, the J call TRBJ1-1; no clear D. Trimming removed 5 bases at V and 12 bases at J, with 22 bases between. The CDR3 is 14 amino acids. This CDR3 is CASSPIPAGGSSFF. In DNA form, the CDR3 reads TGTGCCAGCAGTCCCATCCCGGCGGGAGGGAGTTCTTTCTTT.

The sample holds many counts of this clonotype. The rearrangement joins TRBV28 to TRBJ1-2; D is undetermined. The CDR3 runs 14 residues. Trimming took off 4 bases at V and 4 bases at J, with 13 bases between the two ends. Germline V gene lookup returns CDR1 MDHEN and CDR2 SYDVKM. The CDR3 region has the DNA TGTGCCAGCAGTTCGGCGAGCCTCTTCTATGGCTACACCTTC. This translates into CASSSASLFYGYTF.

In this sample, this clonotype turned up a few times. The CDR3 DNA is TGCGCCAGCAGCCCCGAGGACAGGTCGAGTAGTTATGGCTACACCTTC. It codes for CASSPEDRSSSYGYTF. V is TRBV4-1 and J is TRBJ1-2; 7 nucleotides align to TRBD1. Per germline, CDR1 MGHRA and CDR2 YSYEKL. J gave up 5 bases and V 4 bases, and 13 bases lay outside the gene matches. The CDR3 loop spans 16 amino acids.

This clonotype turned up a few times. The J gene is TRBJ1-6, the V gene TRBV6-5; a possible D gene is TRBD1 (5 bases). Germline CDR1 is MNHEY and CDR2 is SVGAGI. This CDR3 comprises 14 residues. Trimming took 2 bases from V and 11 from J, leaving 13 bases between them. Here the CDR3 DNA reads TGTGCCAGCAGTTACCTCTCGACGGGGGCACCCCTCCACTTT. Its translation is CASSYLSTGAPLHF.

This chain links TRBV10-3 with TRBJ2-2; 8 bases are a match to TRBD1. The CDR3 is 17 amino acids. Germline CDR1 reads ENHRY; CDR2 reads SYGVKD. With 8 bases clipped from V and 0 bases from J, the junction kept 11 bases outside the gene matches. CDR3 nucleotide sequence: TGTGCCATCGGTCAGGGGGCGCTTATCCCGAACACCGGGGAGCTGTTTTTT. Protein sequence: CAIGQGALIPNTGELFF.

The chain recombines TRBV7-9 with TRBJ1-2; D is unclear. This CDR3 has 13 residues. CDR1 SEHNR and CDR2 FQNEAQ come from the germline V gene (reference sequence). V lost 7 bases, J lost 6 bases, and 15 bases lay in between. The CDR3 sequence is CASTIMMGDGYTF. CDR3 sequence (DNA): TGTGCCAGCACCATTATGATGGGCGATGGCTACACCTTC.

V usage is TRBV9 and J usage is TRBJ2-2; D possibly corresponds to TRBD2 (5 bases). CDR1 and CDR2 (germline): SGDLS, YYNGEE. Trimming left V 2 bases short and J 7 bases short, with 18 bases between. The CDR3 runs 16 residues. The chain's CDR3 is CASSVFRAEKGGELFF. As DNA, the CDR3 is TGTGCCAGCAGCGTGTTTCGAGCGGAAAAAGGCGGGGAGCTGTTTTTT.

A remark on this clonotype: A much larger clone lies one base from this, so it may be a read error. V usage is TRBV7-8 and J usage is TRBJ2-7, with D possibly being TRBD1 (6 bases). CDR3 length: 14 residues. Per germline, CDR1 SGHVS and CDR2 FQNEAQ. The DNA of the CDR3 is TGTGCCAACAGCTTAACAGGGAACCCCTACGAGCAGTACGTC. Its protein is CANSLTGNPYEQYV.